The rows below give T cell receptor beta chains drawn from one sample of a study of blood T cell repertoires in COVID-19. The protocol was immunoSEQ multiplex PCR, while the TCRdb copy is restricted to in-frame clones and leaves out a portion. The repertoire holds under 350,000 clones, with 86% as singletons. What was sequenced was PBMCs or T cells enriched from blood (not recorded which). These receptors originate from a woman aged 18-29 years who had recovered from COVID-19. Each CDR3 is given with its conserved first and last residue. The D gene is left open where the match is weak. Clone size is given for some rows only: seen once, a few or many times, or a class if the clone is expanded.

D,V,J,size,DNA,CDR3
NA,TRBV19,TRBJ2-7,NA,TGTGCCAGTAGTGTATACGGGATGCGATACATAAGCTCCTACGAGCAGTACTTC,CASSVYGMRYISSYEQYF
TRBD2,TRBV5-1,TRBJ2-5,NA,TGCGCCACCCGGGAGGCAGGGACAGAGACCCAGTACTTC,CATREAGTETQYF
NA,TRBV11-1,TRBJ2-5,once,TGTGCCAGCAGCTTACAGGAGGGGATGGAGACCCAGTACTTC,CASSLQEGMETQYF
NA,TRBV20-1,TRBJ1-2,NA,TGCAGTGCCGTTAACTATGGCTACACCTTC,CSAVNYGYTF
TRBD2,TRBV11-2,TRBJ2-1,NA,TGTGCCAGCAGCTCGATTAGCGGGAGGTACAATGAGCAGTTCTTC,CASSSISGRYNEQFF
NA,TRBV5-6,TRBJ2-7,NA,TGTGCCAGCAGCTCCTCGGGCTACGAGCAGTACTTC,CASSSSGYEQYF
TRBD2,TRBV7-9,TRBJ2-7,NA,TGTGCCAGCAGCTTCGGGGGGGGCCCTCGGCTCGAGCAGTACTTC,CASSFGGGPRLEQYF
NA,TRBV29-1,TRBJ1-5,NA,TGCAGCGTTGTCCTGGGGCATCAGCCCCAGCATTTT,CSVVLGHQPQHF
NA,TRBV19,TRBJ2-3,NA,TGTGCCAGTAGTACTCAATGGGGCGAAGATACGCAGTATTTT,CASSTQWGEDTQYF
TRBD2,TRBV19,TRBJ2-1,once,TGTGCCAGTAGTTTAAGCGGGGGCTCCTACAATGAGCAGTTCTTC,CASSLSGGSYNEQFF
TRBD2,TRBV6-4,TRBJ2-2,NA,TGTGCCAGCAGCCTACTAGCGGGAAACACCGGGGAGCTGTTTTTT,CASSLLAGNTGELFF
TRBD1,TRBV7-2,TRBJ2-6,NA,TGTGCCAGCAGCCTCAGGACAGGGGCTGGGGCCAACGTCCTGACTTTC,CASSLRTGAGANVLTF
TRBD1,TRBV6-5,TRBJ1-5,few,TGTGCCAGCACTATAGGGGGCCATAGCAATCAGCCCCAGCATTTT,CASTIGGHSNQPQHF
TRBD1,TRBV30,TRBJ1-2,NA,TGTGCCTTAAGGGACAGGGCGTATGGCTACACCTTC,CALRDRAYGYTF
NA,TRBV30,TRBJ2-5,NA,TGTGCCTGGAGTGATAGTTTAGGGACAACGAGGAGGGAGACCCAGTACTTC,CAWSDSLGTTRRETQYF
TRBD1,TRBV27,TRBJ2-2,NA,TGTGCCAGCTGCAGGGGGCGAGGGAACACCGGGGAGCTGTTTTTT,CASCRGRGNTGELFF
TRBD1,TRBV7-9,TRBJ1-2,NA,TGTGCCAGCAGCCCCCGGGACAGGGGGCCGGACTATGGCTACACCTTC,CASSPRDRGPDYGYTF
TRBD1,TRBV6-6,TRBJ1-4,NA,TGTGCCAGCAGTTATATAATGGGACAGGGACGGGAAAAACTGTTTTTT,CASSYIMGQGREKLFF
NA,TRBV7-8,TRBJ1-1,NA,TGTGCCAGCAGCCAGGGGAGGGGGTGGAACACTGAAGCTTTCTTT,CASSQGRGWNTEAFF
TRBD1,TRBV7-9,TRBJ2-6,NA,TGTGCCAGCAGGGTTGAGGGGGCCAGCTCTGGGGCCAACGTCCTGACTTTC,CASRVEGASSGANVLTF
NA,TRBV27,TRBJ2-5,once,TGTGCCAGCCGAAAGGGGGGGGCCGGGGAGACCCAGTACTTC,CASRKGGAGETQYF
TRBD1,TRBV6-5,TRBJ2-5,NA,TGTGCCACGGGACAGGAGCAAGAGACCCAGTACTTC,CATGQEQETQYF
NA,TRBV5-1,TRBJ2-7,once,TGCGCCAGCAGTCAGAGAGCCAGCGGGTCAGCCTACGAGCAGTACTTC,CASSQRASGSAYEQYF
NA,TRBV2,TRBJ2-1,NA,TGTGCCAGCAGCCTGACAGCCGGTCCCTACAATGAGCAGTTCTTC,CASSLTAGPYNEQFF